The entry that follows covers one TCR beta chain sequence. Its antigen remains unknown. Sequencing of TCR beta was undertaken in CD8+ and CD4+ T cells derived from blood. The control participants were healthy donors, and these controls were matched with respect to both age and sex. The TEMRA cells underwent FACS enrichment, while the CD8+ and CD4+ T cells underwent negative isolation. With 2 bases removed from V and 5 bases from J, the gap between germline ends came to 13 bases. CDR3 length equals 14 residues. Germline CDR1 and CDR2: MDHEN and SYDVKM. These data are taken from a study of CD8 T cells in Susac syndrome. Points from the study as a whole: As the study acknowledged, the number of individuals in its TCR sequencing and HLA analysis was relatively small.

The RNA input was 0.5 to 1 ug, and it was reverse transcribed with random hexamers. TCRdb reanalysed the immunoSEQ multiplex PCR reads using MiXCR and keeps one entry per CDR3 protein. The table records approximately 130,000 distinct CDR3 sequences, less than 95% of them present only once. The chain carries TRBV28 and TRBJ2-7; D ambiguous. The source is a human donor in good health. The sample taken for sequencing was CD4+ T cells from PBMCs. CDR3 amino acids: CASSLPHPGDEQYF. The CDR3 DNA reads as TGTGCCAGCAGTTTACCCCACCCCGGAGACGAGCAGTACTTC.